The 7 T cell receptor beta chains below were found in one sample sequenced in a study of read filtering for tumor transcriptome and immune sequencing (TCRdb year 2020). The sequencer was an Illumina HiSeq 4000. Starting from roughly 370 ng RNA, TCR libraries were constructed with the Immunoverse kit using molecular barcoded adaptors that cover the alpha/delta and beta/gamma chains. Using fastp trimming at Q25 and MiXCR clonotype assembly, TCRdb reanalyzed the public sequencing data and kept in-frame beta chains. Rows are combined by CDR3 protein, so each entry shows the most common genes and DNA. Across this sample there are tens of thousands of distinct CDR3 sequences, with 12% to 15% seen only once. The leading ten clones occupy 18% of the sample. The source material was a population of CD138-negative cells sorted from bone marrow. The cell subset or site label, as the study defines it: bone marrow mononuclear cells depleted of CD138+ plasma/myeloma cells by negative magnetic selection. The receptor source for this set is a donor aged 40 or older with multiple myeloma.

This clonotype was seen many times. This rearrangement joins TRBV27 to TRBJ2-7; D uncertain. Germline assignment: CDR1 MNHEY and CDR2 SMNVEV (reference sequence). Trimming stripped 1 base from V and 4 bases from J, with 17 bases between. The CDR3 sequence is 16 residues long. The CDR3 loop is CASSLFSDRGLYEQYF. The CDR3 bases are TGTGCCAGCAGTTTATTCTCGGACCGTGGCCTTTACGAGCAGTACTTC.

This clonotype appeared many times. The rearrangement joins TRBV29-1 to TRBJ2-3, with D possibly being TRBD1 or TRBD2 (5 bases each). CDR1 is SQVTM, CDR2 ANQGSEA, per germline. CDR3 length: 14 residues. V gave up 4 bases and J gave up 1 base, with 12 bases separating them. The CDR3 loop is CSVAGTAGTDTQYF. The CDR3, as DNA: TGCAGCGTTGCCGGGACCGCCGGCACAGATACGCAGTATTTT.

This clonotype was seen at least ten times. This chain uses TRBV7-9 with TRBJ2-5, with a tentative D call TRBD2 (5 bases). The CDR3 sequence is 15 residues long. Trimming cost V 5 bases and J 2 bases, with 15 bases left between them. CDR1 is SEHNR and CDR2 is FQNEAQ in the germline V gene (reference sequence). The chain's CDR3 is CASSPDEGWQETQYF. CDR3 nucleotide sequence: TGTGCCAGCAGCCCAGACGAGGGTTGGCAAGAGACCCAGTACTTC.

The chain employs TRBV6-5 and TRBJ1-5, with D unresolved. Trimming stripped 2 bases from V and 4 bases from J, with 6 bases between. The CDR3 runs 13 residues. Germline assignment: CDR1 MNHEY and CDR2 SVGAGI. The CDR3 protein is CASSYKRNQPQHF. The CDR3 DNA is TGTGCCAGCAGTTACAAGAGGAATCAGCCCCAGCATTTT.

This clonotype is classed as medium-sized. This chain joins TRBV7-7 and TRBJ2-1, with 8 positions matching TRBD1. V lost 5 bases to trimming and J lost 4 bases; unmatched junction nucleotides: 4. This CDR3 has 14 amino acids. Germline V gene lookup returns CDR1 SSHAT and CDR2 FNYEAQ (reference sequence). The CDR3 nucleotides are TGTGCCAGCAGCCGAGGACAGGGTTACAATGAGCAGTTCTTC. This translates into CASSRGQGYNEQFF.

This clonotype showed up just once. The chain combines TRBV10-3 with TRBJ1-5, with no clear D. Trimming cost V 6 bases and J 4 bases, with 13 bases left between them. Germline V gene lookup returns CDR1 ENHRY and CDR2 SYGVKD. The CDR3 sequence is 14 residues long. CDR3 DNA: TGTGCCATCAGCCTCGACACGGGGAATCAGCCCCAGCATTTT. It encodes CAISLDTGNQPQHF.

This clonotype was counted ten times or more. A much larger clone differs from this one at a single base, so this may be a read error. This chain connects TRBV7-2 to TRBJ2-1; D ambiguous. The germline gives CDR1 SGHTA, CDR2 FQGNSA. CDR3 size: 12 residues. The CDR3 DNA reads as TGTGCCAGCAGCTTCTCCCCCAATGTGCAGTTCTTC. It encodes CASSFSPNVQFF.